Sequencing of this TCR beta chain was carried out in a study of T cell responses to AZD1222 COVID-19 vaccine. Notes on the study in general: Clonal diversity was possibly underestimated; the donors were predominantly white British and more often female.

TCRdb's table, derived via immunoSEQ multiplex PCR, lists solely in-frame clones and lacks some. The data show 80,000 or so clones, with approximately 91% seen just once and roughly 5.6% held by the top ten. This clone was recorded a few times. Its antigen is unidentified. Germline V gene sequence: CDR1 SNHLY, CDR2 FYNNEI. CDR3 length: 16 amino acids. J gave up 1 base and V 7 bases, and 11 bases lay outside the gene matches. The rearrangement joins TRBV2 to TRBJ1-1, with TRBD1 matching over 8 bases. The specimen was peripheral blood, collected on day 0 of AZD1222 vaccination. The TCR sequence derives from an adult in good health. CDR3 residues: CASTAGGEGQNTEAFF. The CDR3 DNA reads as TGTGCCAGCACTGCAGGGGGCGAGGGTCAGAACACTGAAGCTTTCTTT.